Listed here are 27 T cell receptor beta chains from one sample, sequenced in a study of blood T cell repertoires in COVID-19. Libraries were prepared by immunoSEQ multiplex PCR; TCRdb keeps only in-frame clonotypes and omits some of them. The table records 65,000 to 70,000 clones, 75% to 80% of them present only once. Sequencing was performed on peripheral blood. The receptors stem from a human donor in a cohort sampled during active COVID-19.

This chain connects TRBV28 to TRBJ1-3; D is ambiguous. Trimming left V 6 bases short and J 0 bases short, with 9 bases between. The V gene's germline CDR1 is MDHEN and CDR2 SYDVKM. The CDR3 is 14 residues long. As DNA, the CDR3 is TGTGCCAGCAGCGGTAGCCGCTCTGGAAACACCATATATTTT. Protein: CASSGSRSGNTIYF.

The chain uses TRBV24-1 and TRBJ2-7; 7 nucleotides agree with TRBD1. V shed 4 bases, J shed 2 bases, and the junction held 7 bases outside the gene matches. The CDR3 length is 15 residues. Germline-derived CDR1 and CDR2 are KGHDR and SFDVKD. The DNA of the CDR3 is TGTGCCACCAGTGACCCGACAGGGAGTCCCTACGAGCAGTACTTC. It codes for CATSDPTGSPYEQYF.

The chain combines TRBV2 with TRBJ2-7; D call uncertain. CDR1 is SNHLY, CDR2 FYNNEI, per germline. Trimming stripped 4 bases from V and 3 bases from J, with 10 bases between. The CDR3 loop spans 13 amino acids. This CDR3 is CASSAVPGYEQYF. The CDR3 DNA sequence: TGTGCCAGCAGTGCCGTCCCGGGCTACGAGCAGTACTTC.

This clone showed up just a few times. The CDR3 DNA is TGTGCCAGCAGCCAGGGACAGGGCGGGACTTCACCCCTCCACTTT. The encoded protein is CASSQGQGGTSPLHF. The rearrangement uses TRBV11-2 and TRBJ1-6; 9 bases fit TRBD1. CDR1 SGHAT and CDR2 FQNNGV come from the germline V gene. Trimming took 5 bases from V and 9 from J; bases not matched to a gene: 8. The CDR3 has 15 residues.

The rearrangement joins TRBV19 to TRBJ1-5; 9 positions match TRBD1. With 6 bases clipped from V and 1 base from J, the junction kept 1 base outside the gene matches. The CDR3 extends over 14 amino acids. Germline-derived CDR1 and CDR2 are LNHDA and SQIVND (reference sequence). The CDR3 DNA sequence: TGTGCCAGTAGCGGACAGGGGAGCAATCAGCCCCAGCATTTT. Translation gives CASSGQGSNQPQHF.

The CDR3 DNA follows: TGTGCCAGCCGCACCGGGGGAGATACGCAGTATTTT. This codes for CASRTGGDTQYF. The chain carries TRBV27 and TRBJ2-3; maybe TRBD2 (6 bases). V was trimmed by 8 bases and J by 5 bases, leaving 11 bases between them. The CDR3 runs 12 residues. CDR1 and CDR2 (germline): MNHEY, SMNVEV (reference sequence).

This clone was detected only a few times. V is TRBV7-6 and J is TRBJ2-6, with 7 bases matching TRBD1. J was trimmed by 2 bases and V by 5 bases; bases with no gene match: 6. This CDR3 is 16 amino acids long. Germline lookup yields CDR1 SGHVS and CDR2 FNYEAQ. In DNA, the CDR3 is TGTGCCAGCAGCGTGGGGACAGTCACTGGGGCCAACGTCCTGACTTTC. It codes for CASSVGTVTGANVLTF.

This clone was counted a single time. The rearrangement joins TRBV11-3 to TRBJ2-1, with D perhaps matching TRBD2 (5 bases). The CDR3 consists of 14 residues. Per germline, CDR1 SGHNT and CDR2 YENEEA. V lost 5 bases, J lost 6 bases, and 14 bases lay in between. This chain's CDR3 is CASSPERRGNEQFF. DNA of the CDR3: TGTGCCAGCAGCCCAGAGAGACGGGGCAATGAGCAGTTCTTC.

This chain uses TRBV7-8 with TRBJ1-3; D remains unclear. V dropped 3 bases and J dropped 2 bases, with 8 bases sitting between them. Germline-derived CDR1 and CDR2 are SGHVS and FQNEAQ. The CDR3 spans 14 residues. DNA of the CDR3: TGTGCCAGCAGCTTGGGAGGGCCTGGAAACACCATATATTTT. This sequence encodes CASSLGGPGNTIYF. Based on the CDR3 plus reference TRBV7-8 and TRBJ1-3, the full variable domain is GAGVSQSPRYKVAKRGQDVALRCDPISGHVSLFWYQQALGQGPEFLTYFQNEAQLDKSGLPSDRFFAERPEGSVSTLKIQRTQQEDSAVYLCASSLGGPGNTIYFGEGSWLTVV.

This clone was seen a few times. The chain combines TRBV5-1 with TRBJ1-5; TRBD1 matches at 10 bases. CDR1 and CDR2 from the germline V gene are SGHRS and YFSETQ. V was clipped by 5 bases and J by 5 bases; unmatched bases: 19. There are 19 residues in the CDR3. CDR3 bases: TGCGCCAGCAGTTCTCGTCGGGACAGGGGAGCTGCGGGGGATCAGCCCCAGCATTTT. This translates into CASSSRRDRGAAGDQPQHF.

This clone was recorded only once. V is TRBV18 and J is TRBJ2-6; D not resolved. The germline gives CDR1 KGHSH, CDR2 LQKENI. There are 16 residues in the CDR3. V was pared by 2 bases and J by 0 bases, with 8 bases between. DNA for the CDR3: TGTGCCAGCTCACCAGTATCGTTCTCTGGGGCCAACGTCCTGACTTTC. Protein product: CASSPVSFSGANVLTF.

V is TRBV7-9 and J is TRBJ1-4; a possible D gene is TRBD1 (5 bases). CDR3 length: 15 residues. V was shortened by 5 bases and J by 4 bases, with 14 bases between the two germline ends. The V gene's germline CDR1 is SEHNR and CDR2 FQNEAQ (reference sequence). The CDR3 coding sequence is TGTGCCAGCAGCGGGGCGGACCGTATTAATGAAAAACTGTTTTTT. It translates to CASSGADRINEKLFF.

The table lists this clone with a count of one. The gene calls are TRBV28 and TRBJ2-1; 9 positions agree with TRBD2. The CDR3 is made up of 15 amino acids. Germline V CDR1 and CDR2: MDHEN, SYDVKM. J lost 5 bases, V lost 2 bases, and 4 bases had no gene match. The CDR3 here is CASSLSGRRNNEQFF. In DNA, the CDR3 is TGTGCCAGCAGTTTAAGCGGGAGGAGGAACAATGAGCAGTTCTTC. The variable domain in full, with the rest retrieved from reference TRBV28 and TRBJ2-1, is DVKVTQSSRYLVKRTGEKVFLECVQDMDHENMFWYRQDPGLGLRLIYFSYDVKMKEKGDIPEGYSVSREKKERFSLILESASTNQTSMYLCASSLSGRRNNEQFFGPGTRLTVL.

The V and J genes are TRBV9 and TRBJ1-6, with D possibly TRBD1 on 6 matching bases. Trimming stripped 0 bases from V and 7 bases from J, with 11 bases between. Per the germline V gene, CDR1 is SGDLS and CDR2 is YYNGEE. The CDR3 is made up of 15 amino acids. The CDR3: CASSVEGDRNSPLHF. CDR3 bases: TGTGCCAGCAGCGTAGAGGGTGACAGGAATTCACCCCTCCACTTT.

The V call is TRBV12-3 or TRBV12-4, the J call TRBJ1-1, with TRBD1 matching over 7 bases. J lost 5 bases, V lost 6 bases, and 3 bases had no gene match. CDR3 length: 12 amino acids. This chain's CDR3 is CASRTTGTEAFF. The CDR3 DNA reads as TGTGCCAGCAGAACGACAGGGACTGAAGCTTTCTTT.

This clone was counted at least ten times. Additional DNA sequences in this sample encode the identical CDR3. V and J are TRBV5-1 and TRBJ1-4, with 7 bases identical to TRBD1. V lost 1 base to trimming and J lost 4 bases; unmatched junction nucleotides: 1. The length of the CDR3 is 14 residues. Germline V CDR1 and CDR2: SGHRS, YFSETQ. CDR3 residues: CASSLRQGNEKLFF. The CDR3 coding sequence is TGCGCCAGCAGCTTGAGACAGGGTAATGAAAAACTGTTTTTT.

The genes are TRBV7-2 and TRBJ2-7; D is perhaps TRBD1 (6 bases). The CDR3 extends over 14 amino acids. From germline, CDR1 is SGHTA and CDR2 FQGNSA. Between the trimmed V and J ends, which lost 7 bases and 3 bases, there was a span of 16 bases. The CDR3 DNA reads as TGTGCCAGCACCCCGGAGAGGGGGTTCTACGAGCAGTACTTC. Amino acids: CASTPERGFYEQYF.

The chain uses TRBV6-6 and TRBJ2-7; a possible D gene is TRBD2 (7 bases). Trimming stripped 4 bases from V and 3 bases from J, with 16 bases between. Germline CDR1 reads MNHNY; CDR2 reads SVGAGI (reference sequence). This CDR3 region has 15 residues. CDR3 sequence (DNA): TGTGCCAGCAGTTTCTCGAGGGGGAGGGACTACGAGCAGTACTTC. It yields the protein CASSFSRGRDYEQYF.

V is TRBV6-1 and J is TRBJ1-2, with D perhaps TRBD1 (6 bases). This CDR3 has 13 residues. V lost 3 bases and J 8 bases, leaving 13 bases between the germline ends. Germline CDR1 reads MNHNS; CDR2 reads SASEGT. This CDR3 is CASSEVGGLGYTF. In nucleotides, the CDR3 is TGTGCCAGCAGTGAGGTTGGGGGCCTGGGCTACACCTTC.

For the CDR3, the DNA is TGTGCCAGCAGTTCCTCCCCGGGGTTGGGTTCCTTCAATCAGCCCCAGCATTTT. This sequence encodes CASSSSPGLGSFNQPQHF. This chain uses TRBV28 with TRBJ1-5; D is ambiguous. V was shortened by 4 bases and J by 3 bases, with 22 bases between the two germline ends. This CDR3 has 18 residues. Germline loops: CDR1 MDHEN, CDR2 SYDVKM. The entire variable domain, with the rest obtained from reference TRBV28 and TRBJ1-5, is as follows: DVKVTQSSRYLVKRTGEKVFLECVQDMDHENMFWYRQDPGLGLRLIYFSYDVKMKEKGDIPEGYSVSREKKERFSLILESASTNQTSMYLCASSSSPGLGSFNQPQHFGDGTRLSIL.

The V and J genes are TRBV20-1 and TRBJ2-7; the match to TRBD1 covers 8 bases. J was trimmed by 0 bases and V by 3 bases; bases with no gene match: 7. Germline V gene sequence: CDR1 DFQATT, CDR2 SNEGSKA (reference sequence). The CDR3 loop spans 15 amino acids. The CDR3 coding sequence is TGCAGTGCTAGTTACGGGACAGGAATCTCCTACGAGCAGTACTTC. The encoded protein is CSASYGTGISYEQYF.

This clone was seen only a few times. Other DNA sequences in this sample translate to the same CDR3. CDR3 bases: TGTGCCAGCAGCTTAGCGCGCCCGGGAAGCTCCTATAATTCACCCCTCCACTTT. Protein product: CASSLARPGSSYNSPLHF. This chain links TRBV7-8 with TRBJ1-6; D is unclear. Germline V CDR1 and CDR2: SGHVS, FQNEAQ. The CDR3 is 18 amino acids. The V gene lost 0 bases and the J gene lost 0 bases, with 12 bases spanning the gap.

V is TRBV5-6 and J is TRBJ2-3; D perhaps matches TRBD2 (6 bases). Trimming stripped 0 bases from V and 1 base from J, with 6 bases between. This CDR3 spans 14 amino acids. Germline lookup yields CDR1 SGHDT and CDR2 YYEEEE. CDR3 nucleotides: TGTGCCAGCAGCTTGGGGGGGGGCACAGATACGCAGTATTTT. Residues: CASSLGGGTDTQYF.

The genes are TRBV10-3 and TRBJ1-2, with 7 bases aligning to TRBD1. The CDR3 covers 14 residues. V lost 8 bases, J lost 3 bases, and 9 bases stayed unmatched. Per germline, CDR1 ENHRY and CDR2 SYGVKD. The CDR3 DNA follows: TGTGCCATCTCGACTGAGACAGGGTACTATGGCTACACCTTC. This encodes CAISTETGYYGYTF.

The J gene is TRBJ2-5, the V gene TRBV3-1 (or the pseudogene TRBV3-2), with unresolved D. Looked up from germline, CDR1 is LGHDT and CDR2 is YNNKEL (reference sequence). The CDR3 has 15 residues. Between the trimmed V and J ends, which lost 3 bases and 2 bases, there was a span of 13 bases. CDR3: CASSQMLGYQETQYF. The CDR3 DNA is TGTGCCAGCAGCCAGATGCTAGGCTATCAAGAGACCCAGTACTTC.

The J gene is TRBJ2-3, the V gene TRBV19, with a tentative D call TRBD2 (5 bases). This CDR3 region has 14 residues. The germline CDR1 and CDR2 sequences are LNHDA and SQIVND (reference sequence). The germline V and J ends were trimmed by 1 base and 5 bases, with 10 bases remaining between them. In DNA form, the CDR3 reads TGTGCCAGTAGTATAGGAAGAGGGAAAGATACGCAGTATTTT. It translates to CASSIGRGKDTQYF.

The rearrangement links TRBV11-2 to TRBJ2-3; no definite D call. This CDR3 has 15 amino acids. Per germline, CDR1 SGHAT and CDR2 FQNNGV. Trimming stripped 5 bases from V and 0 bases from J, with 12 bases between. CDR3 nucleotide sequence: TGTGCCAGCAGCCCTTGGCGGTCTAGCACAGATACGCAGTATTTT. Translation: CASSPWRSSTDTQYF.